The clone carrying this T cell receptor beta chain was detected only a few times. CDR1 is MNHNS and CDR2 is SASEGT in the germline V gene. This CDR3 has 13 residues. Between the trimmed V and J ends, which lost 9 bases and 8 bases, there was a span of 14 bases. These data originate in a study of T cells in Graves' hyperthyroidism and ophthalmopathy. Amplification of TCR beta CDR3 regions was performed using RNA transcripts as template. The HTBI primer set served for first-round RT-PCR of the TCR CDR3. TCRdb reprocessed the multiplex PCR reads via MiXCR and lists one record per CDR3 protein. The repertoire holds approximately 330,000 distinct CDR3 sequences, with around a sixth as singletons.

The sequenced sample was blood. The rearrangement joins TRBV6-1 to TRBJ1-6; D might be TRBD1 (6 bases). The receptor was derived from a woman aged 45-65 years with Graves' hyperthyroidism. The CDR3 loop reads CASQQGEDSPLHF. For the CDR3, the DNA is TGTGCCAGTCAACAGGGAGAGGATTCACCCCTCCACTTT.